This TCR beta chain appears in the sequencing data of a study of CD8 T cells in ankylosing spondylitis. Study-wide results and limits: The study looked at matched synovial fluid samples from ankylosing spondylitis patients. Disease-linked clones were reported to be significantly enriched there. Ankylosing spondylitis blood appeared to carry a characteristic TCR beta motif of several highly homologous variants. Disease-linked clones bore a CD8+ phenotype and were relatively rare in peripheral blood.

Quantitative molecular-barcoded 5'-RACE generated the TCR beta libraries. TCRdb re-called the 5' RACE reads with MiXCR, one entry per CDR3 protein. This sample has about 460,000 distinct CDR3 sequences; roughly 5.3% occur once, and the top ten carry 3% to 4.5%. This clonotype occurred many times. What it binds is unknown. CDR3 size: 19 residues. Trimming cost V 0 bases and J 2 bases; bases outside gene matches: 11. Germline CDR1 reads SGDLS; CDR2 reads YYNGEE. The genes are TRBV9 and TRBJ2-3; TRBD2 agrees at 11 bases. The sequenced sample was blood, either unsorted or a sorted T cell fraction (not recorded which). This TCR derives from a male donor with ankylosing spondylitis. DNA of the CDR3: TGTGCCAGCAGCGTAGAAGGGAGACTAGCGGGGCCCTACACAGATACGCAGTATTTT. Translated: CASSVEGRLAGPYTDTQYF.